This entry lists 22 T cell receptor beta chains sequenced from one sample in a study of T cells expressing NK-cell markers. TCRdb re-analyzed the 5' RACE reads; it lists each CDR3 protein once, without DNA. The sample features 300,000 to 500,000 distinct CDR3 sequences, with about 10% in its top ten. Sequencing input: blood T cells: a sorted CD56 or NKG2C T cell subset, CD4+ or CD8+ T cells, or bulk PBMC T cells (not recorded which). All receptors derive from a woman between 45 and 60 years old in good health.

This chain uses TRBV5-1 with TRBJ1-1; TCRdb's assignment of TRBD1 cannot be checked, as there is no DNA. The CDR3 loop spans 16 amino acids. The V gene's germline CDR1 is SGHRS and CDR2 YFSETQ. The chain's CDR3 is CASSLGGRDTLTEAFF.

The CDR3: CASVQGLRGNTEAFF. This rearrangement joins TRBV5-1 to TRBJ1-1; TCRdb reports TRBD1, a call that lacks DNA to check it against. Per the germline V gene, CDR1 is SGHRS and CDR2 is YFSETQ. The CDR3 contains 15 residues.

The chain uses TRBV5-1 and TRBJ2-1; TCRdb's D call of TRBD1 is untestable without DNA. The V gene's germline CDR1 is SGHRS and CDR2 YFSETQ. This CDR3 has 14 amino acids. The CDR3 loop reads CASSLGDRANEQFF.

V is TRBV6-1 and J is TRBJ2-3; the D call from TCRdb, TRBD1, cannot be confirmed without DNA. This CDR3 comprises 17 residues. The germline CDR1 and CDR2 sequences are MNHNS and SASEGT. The CDR3 protein is CASSEMGQGASTDTQYF.

The gene calls are TRBV20-1 and TRBJ2-3; TCRdb indicates TRBD2, and absent DNA this call remains unverified. Germline V CDR1 and CDR2: DFQATT, SNEGSKA (reference sequence). The CDR3 is 14 residues long. The chain's CDR3 is CSARAAGWTDTQYF.

The chain is built from TRBV4-1 and TRBJ2-7; TCRdb calls TRBD2, which cannot be checked without DNA. Looked up from germline, CDR1 is MGHRA and CDR2 is YSYEKL. The CDR3 runs 18 residues. CDR3 residues: CASSPVIVPGLASYEQYF.

The chain uses TRBV7-2 and TRBJ1-2. The CDR3 has 15 residues. Germline assignment: CDR1 SGHTA and CDR2 FQGNSA. The CDR3 is CASSLVAGSNYGYTF.

The chain carries TRBV6-4 and TRBJ2-1; TCRdb's assignment of TRBD2 cannot be checked, as there is no DNA. Looked up from germline, CDR1 is MRHNA and CDR2 is SNTAGT. This CDR3 has 17 amino acids. CDR3 in amino acids: CASSESGLAARNNEQFF.

The chain couples TRBV4-1 to TRBJ1-6. Germline V gene lookup returns CDR1 MGHRA and CDR2 YSYEKL. The CDR3 has 15 residues. CDR3 protein: CASSQAEGMNSPLHF.

The chain's CDR3 is CASSLRTDNEQFF. This chain links TRBV5-5 with TRBJ2-1; TCRdb names TRBD1, which stays unverified in the absence of DNA. The CDR3 is 13 amino acids. In germline, CDR1 is SGHKS, CDR2 YYEKEE (reference sequence).

The rearrangement uses TRBV11-2 and TRBJ1-3. Germline CDR1 SGHAT, CDR2 FQNNGV. CDR3 size: 17 residues. The CDR3 here is CASSSPRGAPSGNTIYF.

This rearrangement joins TRBV12-3 or TRBV12-4 to TRBJ1-1; TCRdb's D gene call, TRBD1, goes unchecked for lack of DNA. The CDR3 covers 13 residues. CDR3 sequence reads: CASSKDRVTEAFF.

The V and J genes are TRBV30 and TRBJ1-1. The CDR3 sequence is 13 residues long. CDR1 is GTSNPN and CDR2 is SVGIG in the germline V gene (reference sequence). The CDR3 protein is CAWTLEPNTEAFF.

The chain combines TRBV18 with TRBJ2-1; TCRdb picks TRBD2, but there is no DNA to check that call. Germline loops: CDR1 KGHSH, CDR2 LQKENI. The CDR3 is 13 amino acids. The CDR3 is CASSRGKSNEQFF.

V gene TRBV5-6 combines with J gene TRBJ2-5; lacking DNA, the TRBD1 call made by TCRdb goes unchecked. CDR1 and CDR2 (germline): SGHDT, YYEEEE. The CDR3 totals 13 residues. CDR3 loop: CASSPDRRETQYF.

The chain combines TRBV29-1 with TRBJ1-1. Germline V gene sequence: CDR1 SQVTM, CDR2 ANQGSEA. CDR3 size: 14 residues. The CDR3 sequence is CSVEGALRNTEAFF. Together with reference TRBV29-1 and TRBJ1-1, the CDR3 gives the full variable domain: SAVISQKPSRDICQRGTSLTIQCQVDSQVTMMFWYRQQPGQSLTLIATANQGSEATYESGFVIDKFPISRPNLTFSTLTVSNMSPEDSSIYLCSVEGALRNTEAFFGQGTRLTVV.

The chain uses TRBV10-3 and TRBJ2-2; TCRdb proposes TRBD2, but this gene call is untestable without DNA. This CDR3 contains 17 residues. The germline V gene has CDR1 ENHRY and CDR2 SYGVKD. This chain's CDR3 is CAITPTSGRSDTGELFF.

V gene TRBV12-3 or TRBV12-4 combines with J gene TRBJ1-4; absent DNA, TCRdb's TRBD1 call cannot be checked. The CDR3 sequence is 13 residues long. The CDR3 here is CASSLNRDRKLFF.

V is TRBV24-1 and J is TRBJ2-7; TCRdb lists TRBD1, though no DNA is available to test this call. The CDR3 contains 14 residues. Per the germline V gene, CDR1 is KGHDR and CDR2 is SFDVKD. CDR3: CATSLTGGGDEQYF.

V usage is TRBV15 and J usage is TRBJ2-1; the D gene TCRdb calls, TRBD2, cannot be checked with no DNA. The CDR3 length is 17 residues. Germline V CDR1 and CDR2: LNHNV, YYDKDF (reference sequence). The CDR3 region is CATSRDYGAGANNEQFF.

This chain connects TRBV2 to TRBJ2-3. Germline V lookup: CDR1 SNHLY, CDR2 FYNNEI. The length of the CDR3 is 14 residues. CDR3 sequence reads: CASKADQRTDTQYF.

CDR3 in amino acids: CASSPLTGTPSTDTQYF. The chain combines TRBV18 with TRBJ2-3; without DNA, the TCRdb call of TRBD2 cannot be checked. This CDR3 is 17 amino acids long. CDR1 and CDR2 from the germline V gene are KGHSH and LQKENI.